This TCR beta chain was documented in a study of T cell responses to AZD1222 COVID-19 vaccine. Of note for this clone: The antigen is not known.

Repertoires were generated with immunoSEQ multiplex PCR, while TCRdb's copy carries only in-frame clones and drops some. The repertoire includes about 140,000 clones, approximately 92% of them detected once, and about 5% sits in the top ten. Findings and limits, study-wide: Nearly half of the spike-specific TCRs reportedly recognize variant regions that carry no mutations. Seropositivity was recorded at baseline in only six AZD1222 recipients.

Trimming took 5 bases from V and 1 from J; bases not matched to a gene: 9. Germline CDR1 and CDR2: SGHKS and YYEKEE (reference sequence). The CDR3 contains 16 residues. This TCR came from an adult in good health. The chain employs TRBV5-5 and TRBJ2-3, with 8 bases matching TRBD2. Sample: peripheral blood, taken on day 0 of AZD1222 vaccination. CDR3 DNA: TGTGCCAGCAGTTATAGAGCGGGGGAGGGCACAGATACGCAGTATTTT. Amino acids: CASSYRAGEGTDTQYF.